This T cell receptor beta chain was sequenced for a study of shared clonotypes between healthy human individuals. Notes on this clone: This sample also contains other DNA sequences that code for the same CDR3.

Each subset's genomic DNA was shared equally among a number of immunoSEQ plates. Measured with immunoSEQ multiplex PCR; TCRdb has only the in-frame clones, and not every one. Among approximately 980,000 clones, around three quarters were seen once, and the ten largest hold approximately 1.5%. CDR1 and CDR2 from the germline V gene are SNHLY and FYNNEI. Deletions cut 3 bases from V and 3 bases from J, with 4 bases between. This CDR3 spans 12 amino acids. Specimen: memory CD4+ T cells sorted from blood. Subset specified: CD45RA-negative fraction. This sequence was found in a man between 18 and 35 years old in good health. The rearrangement uses TRBV2 and TRBJ2-3; D gene uncertain. The CDR3 reads CASSDLTDTQYF. CDR3 nucleotides: TGTGCCAGCAGTGACTTAACAGATACGCAGTATTTT.